The clone carrying this TCR beta chain was observed a handful of times. As yet, its antigen is unknown. This sample was taken from a study of blood T cells in healthy people across ages. Findings of the study overall: A strong correlation was seen between TCR beta diversity and naive T cell percentage. As age increased, TCR beta diversity per million T cells fell in a roughly linear fashion. Estimated diversity that came from one million T cells was considered an underestimate.

Together with a sample-barcoded 5' primer, a J-beta primer mix was included in a second PCR lasting roughly 6 to 12 cycles. MiXCR, run by TCRdb on the 5' RACE reads, gives a single entry per CDR3 protein. Of under 1,100,000 distinct CDR3 sequences listed, about 25% are singletons. V lost 6 bases and J lost 0, with 14 bases in between. This CDR3 is built from 15 residues. These same records also appear under a second study, on T cells of mothers and their children. From that second work: The yield was over 8.5 million TCR beta CDR3 reads from each mother and a few million from each child.

The sequenced sample was blood. This clonotype was obtained from a girl aged 2 to 9 in good health. This chain uses TRBV12-3 or TRBV12-4 with TRBJ1-1; D not certain. CDR3 nucleotides: TGTGCCAGCAGGTATCCCTGGGAGATGAACACTGAAGCTTTCTTT. Translated: CASRYPWEMNTEAFF.